One and the same sample provided the 23 T cell receptor beta chains below, sequenced in a study of metastatic and nonmetastatic thyroid tumors. With MiXCR, TCRdb reprocessed the PCR reads. The table shows some 15,000 clones, with roughly 25% occurring only once. All patients reached thyroid surgery having received no treatment beforehand. Sequenced sample: blood. Receptor source: a male donor with papillary thyroid cancer or a benign thyroid nodule (not recorded which). Some clones in this sample may be carry-over from other donors' samples.

Comments on this clone: A much larger clone lies one base from this, so it may be a read error. The chain has TRBV10-1 and TRBJ1-3; D is undetermined. Germline V lookup: CDR1 WNHNN, CDR2 SYGVQD (reference sequence). The CDR3 contains 14 residues. V dropped 7 bases and J dropped 1 base, with 11 bases sitting between them. CDR3 residues: CASIATTSGNTIYF. The CDR3 region has the DNA TGCGCCAGCATTGCGACGACATCTGGAAACACCATATATTTT.

Ten or more counts support this clone. The chain combines TRBV12-3 or TRBV12-4 with TRBJ2-3; 10 bases map to TRBD2. The CDR3 covers 17 residues. With 6 bases clipped from V and 4 bases from J, the junction kept 13 bases outside the gene matches. Written as DNA, the CDR3 is TGTGCCAGCAGCCCCGATTCATCTAGCGGGAGTCCAGATACGCAGTATTTT. This codes for CASSPDSSSGSPDTQYF.

The chain employs TRBV30 and TRBJ1-5; the D gene is possibly TRBD1 (5 bases). With 4 bases removed from V and 0 bases from J, the gap between germline ends came to 7 bases. This CDR3 is built from 13 residues. Germline V gene sequence: CDR1 GTSNPN, CDR2 SVGIG (reference sequence). Here the CDR3 DNA reads TGTGCCTGGACTAGGGGTAGCAATCAGCCCCAGCATTTT. Its protein product is CAWTRGSNQPQHF.

This clone was counted at least ten times. This chain links TRBV24-1 with TRBJ2-3; D is unclear. CDR1 and CDR2 (germline): KGHDR, SFDVKD. The CDR3 loop spans 11 amino acids. With 9 bases removed from V and 5 bases from J, the gap between germline ends came to 8 bases. The CDR3 DNA sequence: TGTGCCACCTCTGTGGGAGATACGCAGTATTTT. It specifies CATSVGDTQYF.

The chain is built from TRBV2 and TRBJ2-3, with 12 bases that match TRBD2. Germline V CDR1 and CDR2: SNHLY, FYNNEI. V was pared by 4 bases and J by 2 bases, with 13 bases of the junction left unmatched. The CDR3 covers 19 residues. The CDR3 region has the DNA TGTGCCAGCAGTGGCGTGGCATTGCTAGCGGGGGGGTACACAGATACGCAGTATTTT. It translates to CASSGVALLAGGYTDTQYF.

The sample holds a few counts of this clone. Its ends do not fully match the called genes, so a read error is possible. This chain joins TRBV6-4 and TRBJ2-2; D may be TRBD2 (7 bases). The CDR3 extends over 14 amino acids. Germline V gene data show CDR1 as MRHNA and CDR2 as SNTAGT. The DNA of the CDR3 is TGTGCCAGCAGTGCGGGGGGCTACACCGGTGAGCTGTTTTTT. This encodes CASSAGGYTGELFF.

This clone has at least ten counts. The chain employs TRBV6-1 and TRBJ2-7; possible D gene TRBD2, 6 bases. Germline values: CDR1 MNHNS, CDR2 SASEGT. The V and J ends lost 5 bases and 2 bases respectively, with 16 bases between them. This CDR3 comprises 15 residues. The CDR3 loop is CASSSQRVGTYEQYF. CDR3 in DNA: TGTGCCAGCAGTTCTCAGCGGGTCGGAACCTACGAGCAGTACTTC.

This clone was counted ten times or more. The chain couples TRBV12-5 to TRBJ2-2; TRBD1 matches at 9 bases. From germline, CDR1 is LGHNT and CDR2 FRNRAP. The V gene end was trimmed by 3 bases and the J gene end by 5 bases; junction bases not matched to a gene: 4. The CDR3 loop spans 15 amino acids. The CDR3 loop is CASGLTGGKTGELFF. The CDR3 region has the DNA TGTGCTAGTGGTTTAACAGGGGGCAAAACCGGGGAGCTGTTTTTT.

This clone is termed medium-sized. The CDR3 reads CASTLGADRGLYHTEAFF. The CDR3 DNA reads as TGTGCCAGTACCCTAGGAGCGGACAGGGGGTTGTATCACACTGAAGCTTTCTTT. J is TRBJ1-1 and V is TRBV19; TRBD1 matches at 10 bases. The CDR3 consists of 18 residues. Germline V gene sequence: CDR1 LNHDA, CDR2 SQIVND (reference sequence). J was trimmed by 3 bases and V by 7 bases; bases with no gene match: 17.

This chain uses TRBV11-2 with TRBJ1-1; D is unresolved. The germline V gene encodes CDR1 SGHAT and CDR2 FQNNGV. The CDR3 spans 16 residues. The V and J ends lost 5 bases and 1 base respectively, with 17 bases between them. This chain's CDR3 is CASSRLGCNKNTEAFF. In DNA, the CDR3 is TGTGCCAGCAGCCGCTTAGGATGTAACAAGAACACTGAAGCTTTCTTT.

This clone was observed at least ten times. The chain joins TRBV10-2 to TRBJ2-7, with 10 bases fitting TRBD2. The J segment lost 6 bases and the V segment lost 4 bases, leaving 9 bases of the junction unmatched. The CDR3 has 15 amino acids. CDR1 and CDR2 from the germline V gene are WSHSY and SAAADI. CDR3 bases: TGCGCCAGCAGTGGCGCCCTAGCGGGAGTCCCCGAGCAGTACTTC. Its protein product is CASSGALAGVPEQYF.

This clone was counted at least ten times. Other DNA sequences of this sample code for an identical CDR3. The J gene is TRBJ1-2, the V gene TRBV27; D is unclear. V dropped 2 bases and J dropped 2 bases, with 6 bases sitting between them. The CDR3 extends over 13 amino acids. Germline V gene sequence: CDR1 MNHEY, CDR2 SMNVEV (reference sequence). In DNA, the CDR3 is TGTGCCAGCAGTTTAAGAGAAAACTATGGCTACACCTTC. It specifies CASSLRENYGYTF.

This clone is medium-sized. The chain joins TRBV6-1 to TRBJ2-2; 11 bases match TRBD2. The V segment lost 6 bases and the J segment 4 bases; nucleotides outside the gene matches: 7. This CDR3 is 16 amino acids long. Germline V gene lookup returns CDR1 MNHNS and CDR2 SASEGT. CDR3 region: CASRQLAGAVTGELFF. CDR3 coding DNA: TGTGCCAGCAGGCAACTAGCGGGGGCCGTCACCGGGGAGCTGTTTTTT.

This chain joins TRBV11-2 and TRBJ2-2, with a weak D call TRBD2 (6 bases). This CDR3 spans 18 amino acids. Germline assignment: CDR1 SGHAT and CDR2 FQNNGV. V was pared by 4 bases and J by 0 bases, with 18 bases between. CDR3 protein: CASSSGLYSRTNTGELFF. The CDR3 bases are TGTGCCAGCAGCTCCGGACTATACTCCCGTACGAACACCGGGGAGCTGTTTTTT.

This clone occurred a few times. This may be a read error: a much more frequent sequence differs by one nucleotide. Within the sample, other DNA sequences also encode this same CDR3. The chain joins TRBV6-4 to TRBJ2-1, with D tentatively TRBD1 or TRBD2 (5 bases each). The CDR3 covers 13 residues. From germline, CDR1 is MRHNA and CDR2 SNTAGT. The CDR3 reads CASSAGSAGEQFF. The CDR3 bases are TGTGCCAGTAGTGCAGGGAGCGCGGGTGAGCAGTTCTTC.

This chain connects TRBV6-1 to TRBJ1-5; no reliable D call. Trimming pared 2 bases from V and 8 bases from J, leaving 19 bases between. The CDR3 has 16 residues. Looked up from germline, CDR1 is MNHNS and CDR2 is SASEGT. The CDR3 DNA follows: TGTGCCAGCAGTGAACTCAGGCTTCGGCTGGCGGAGCCCCAGCATTTT. It yields the protein CASSELRLRLAEPQHF.

The chain links TRBV6-4 to TRBJ1-5; D gene ambiguous. Trimming took off 4 bases at V and 1 base at J, with 14 bases between the two ends. The germline CDR1 and CDR2 sequences are MRHNA and SNTAGT. CDR3 length: 16 amino acids. This CDR3 reads CASSVSRGASNQPQHF. For the CDR3, the DNA is TGTGCCAGCAGTGTTTCGCGGGGTGCGAGCAATCAGCCCCAGCATTTT.

This clone came up many times. The chain is built from TRBV19 and TRBJ2-5, with TRBD2 matching 9 bases. The germline CDR1 and CDR2 sequences are LNHDA and SQIVND (reference sequence). With 7 bases clipped from V and 4 bases from J, the junction kept 7 bases outside the gene matches. This CDR3 spans 14 amino acids. The DNA of the CDR3 is TGTGCCAGTAACCCTGGCGGGAGGGGAGAGACCCAGTACTTC. This codes for CASNPGGRGETQYF.

By sample fraction, this clone is medium-sized. This chain connects TRBV19 to TRBJ1-6, with D uncertain. The CDR3 contains 16 residues. Germline lookup yields CDR1 LNHDA and CDR2 SQIVND (reference sequence). Trimming left V 7 bases short and J 7 bases short, with 20 bases between. CDR3 sequence: CASNLGREDQNSPLHF. In nucleotides, the CDR3 is TGTGCCAGTAACCTGGGGAGGGAGGATCAGAATTCACCCCTCCACTTT.

At least ten counts were recorded for this clone. V gene TRBV11-2 combines with J gene TRBJ2-1; the D call may be TRBD1 or TRBD2 (5 bases each). This CDR3 region has 15 residues. The germline V and J ends were trimmed by 7 bases and 7 bases, with 20 bases remaining between them. Germline V gives CDR1 SGHAT, CDR2 FQNNGV. The CDR3 reads CASTPPGLPRNEQFF. The DNA for the CDR3 is TGTGCCAGCACCCCCCCGGGGCTCCCGCGGAATGAGCAGTTCTTC. The variable domain in full, completed from reference TRBV11-2 and TRBJ2-1, reads EAGVAQSPRYKIIEKRQSVAFWCNPISGHATLYWYQQILGQGPKLLIQFQNNGVVDDSQLPKDRFSAERLKGVDSTLKIQPAKLEDSAVYLCASTPPGLPRNEQFFGPGTRLTVL.

This clone was seen repeatedly, ten times or more. This could be a read error, since a much larger clone is one nucleotide away. At the DNA level, this CDR3 is encoded by other sequences in the same sample as well. This chain connects TRBV12-5 to TRBJ2-7; unclear D gene. CDR1 and CDR2 from the germline V gene are LGHNT and FRNRAP. This CDR3 is built from 13 residues. The ends were cut back, 2 bases at V and 5 bases at J, with 10 bases in the middle. The CDR3 loop reads CASGLRRGDEQYF. As DNA, the CDR3 is TGTGCTAGTGGTTTGCGGCGTGGGGACGAGCAGTACTTC. Variable domain in full (rest from reference TRBV12-5 and TRBJ2-7): DARVTQTPRHKVTEMGQEVTMRCQPILGHNTVFWYRQTMMQGLELLAYFRNRAPLDDSGMPKDRFSAEMPDATLATLKIQPSEPRDSAVYFCASGLRRGDEQYFGPGTRLTVT.

This clone was seen repeatedly, ten times or more. This chain joins TRBV20-1 and TRBJ2-5; D possibly corresponds to TRBD1 (5 bases). Trimming shortened V by 5 bases and J by 5 bases, and 21 bases separated the two germline ends. The CDR3 loop spans 15 amino acids. CDR1 is DFQATT, CDR2 SNEGSKA, per germline (reference sequence). The CDR3 loop is CSAPASGRLRETQYF. DNA for the CDR3: TGCAGTGCTCCAGCTTCAGGGCGTCTAAGGGAGACCCAGTACTTC.

The chain links TRBV9 to TRBJ2-5, with TRBD2 matching over 7 bases. The V gene end was trimmed by 1 base and the J gene end by 0 bases; junction bases not matched to a gene: 6. Germline CDR1 SGDLS, CDR2 YYNGEE. This CDR3 spans 16 amino acids. The CDR3 region is CASSVYPSGYQETQYF. The CDR3 bases are TGTGCCAGCAGCGTATATCCTAGCGGCTACCAAGAGACCCAGTACTTC. Drawing the rest from reference TRBV9 and TRBJ2-5, the complete variable domain is DSGVTQTPKHLITATGQRVTLRCSPRSGDLSVYWYQQSLDQGLQFLIQYYNGEERAKGNILERFSAQQFPDLHSELNLSSLELGDSALYFCASSVYPSGYQETQYFGPGTRLLVL.